The rows below give T cell receptor beta chains drawn from one sample of a study of human T cells and chemical hapten exposure. TCRdb ran MiXCR on the RACE reads and lists one entry per CDR3 protein. The sample shows approximately 80,000 distinct CDR3 sequences, about 10% of them seen only once. The sample in question was whole blood, obtained in connection with sensitization to the hapten diphenylcyclopropenone (DPC). Every receptor here comes from a woman aged 45-65 years with alopecia areata. Some clones in this sample may be carry-over from other donors' samples. CDR3s include the opening cysteine and the closing phenylalanine or tryptophan. D genes are given only for firm matches. Clone size, where shown, is once, few, many, or a class for clones that have expanded.

d_gene	len	v_gene	j_gene	abundance	CDR3aa	CDR3nt
NA	14	TRBV18	TRBJ2-3	NA	CASSPRHFTDTQYF	TGTGCCAGCTCACCGCGACACTTCACAGATACGCAGTATTTT
NA	13	TRBV29-1	TRBJ2-3	NA	CSVGPGGTDTQYF	TGCAGCGTTGGGCCGGGTGGCACAGATACGCAGTATTTT
TRBD2	17	TRBV18	TRBJ2-4	NA	CASSPLDQGGTKNIQYF	TGTGCCAGCTCACCGTTGGATCAGGGAGGGACCAAAAACATTCAGTACTTC
NA	15	TRBV2	TRBJ2-6	few	CASSGDRSGANVLTF	TGTGCCAGCAGTGGCGACAGGTCTGGGGCCAACGTCCTGACTTTC
NA	13	TRBV28	TRBJ1-5	few	CASSSGFNQPQHF	TGTGCCAGCAGTTCGGGGTTCAATCAGCCCCAGCATTTT
NA	12	TRBV12-5	TRBJ1-1	few	CASGPRNTEAFF	TGTGCTAGTGGCCCAAGGAACACTGAAGCTTTCTTT
NA	13	TRBV10-3	TRBJ1-6	NA	CAISESTVSPLHF	TGTGCCATCAGTGAGTCTACGGTGTCACCCCTCCACTTT
TRBD1	18	TRBV28	TRBJ1-5	NA	CASRPGTGLIGSNQPQHF	TGTGCCAGCAGACCCGGGACAGGGTTAATCGGAAGCAATCAGCCCCAGCATTTT
NA	14	TRBV7-2	TRBJ1-6	NA	CASSSQGGNSALHF	TGTGCCAGCAGCTCTCAGGGCGGTAATTCAGCCCTCCACTTT
TRBD2	16	TRBV7-6	TRBJ2-7	few	CASSLGGTSGIYEQYF	TGTGCCAGCAGCTTAGGGGGGACTAGCGGTATCTACGAGCAGTACTTC
NA	13	TRBV20-1	TRBJ1-6	few	CSARLAVNSPLHF	TGCAGTGCTAGGTTGGCGGTGAATTCACCCCTCCACTTT
TRBD1	14	TRBV9	TRBJ2-7	NA	CASSVVGTDYEQYF	TGTGCCAGCAGCGTAGTCGGGACAGACTACGAGCAGTACTTC
NA	14	TRBV28	TRBJ2-2	NA	CATRRSGEQGELFF	TGTGCCACCCGTAGGTCTGGGGAACAAGGGGAGCTGTTTTTT
TRBD1	12	TRBV7-9	TRBJ1-2	many	CASSLGQSGYTF	TGTGCCAGCAGCTTGGGACAGTCGGGCTACACCTTC
NA	16	TRBV11-2	TRBJ2-1	many	CASSLDRADSYNEQFF	TGTGCCAGCAGCTTAGATCGGGCTGACTCCTACAATGAGCAGTTCTTC
TRBD1	16	TRBV5-5	TRBJ1-6	many	CASSLGTGGDHSPLHF	TGTGCCAGCAGCTTGGGAACAGGGGGCGACCATTCACCCCTCCACTTT
TRBD1	15	TRBV7-3	TRBJ2-1	many	CASSFQGQGRGEQFF	TGTGCCAGCAGCTTCCAGGGACAGGGGAGGGGTGAGCAGTTCTTC
NA	13	TRBV6-2/TRBV6-3	TRBJ2-1	many	CASSPGPRRREFF	TGTGCCAGCAGTCCCGGGCCTCGAAGGCGGGAGTTCTTC
TRBD1	15	TRBV7-2	TRBJ2-7	few	CASSSDRGGSYEQYF	TGTGCCAGCAGCTCCGACAGGGGGGGCTCCTACGAGCAGTACTTC
NA	14	TRBV2	TRBJ1-2	NA	CASSEAIDNYGYTF	TGTGCCAGCAGTGAAGCGATAGACAACTATGGCTACACCTTC
NA	16	TRBV15	TRBJ1-5	NA	CATSRDRGGDRQPQHF	TGTGCCACCAGCAGAGATCGGGGTGGGGATCGTCAGCCCCAGCATTTT
NA	15	TRBV7-3	TRBJ2-7	many	CASSLTGRGSYEQYF	TGTGCCAGCAGCTTGACAGGGAGGGGCTCCTACGAGCAGTACTTC
NA	15	TRBV6-5	TRBJ2-3	few	CASHTAGAQGDTQYF	TGTGCCAGCCACACGGCGGGGGCCCAGGGAGATACGCAGTATTTT
TRBD1	15	TRBV7-9	TRBJ1-1	many	CASSPSGTGAGEAFF	TGTGCCAGCAGCCCCTCCGGGACAGGGGCAGGCGAAGCTTTCTTT
NA	15	TRBV6-6	TRBJ2-7	many	CASSYGGSRSYEQYF	TGTGCCAGCAGTTACGGCGGGTCCCGCTCCTACGAGCAGTACTTC
NA	14	TRBV7-9	TRBJ2-7	few	CASSFGDVSYEQYF	TGTGCCAGCAGCTTCGGGGACGTGAGCTACGAGCAGTACTTC
NA	15	TRBV7-9	TRBJ1-1	NA	CASSPRGRGNTEAFF	TGTGCCAGCAGCCCCCGTGGCAGGGGGAACACTGAAGCTTTCTTT
NA	13	TRBV5-6	TRBJ2-7	few	CASSPRTAYEQYF	TGTGCCAGCAGCCCCCGGACAGCCTACGAGCAGTACTTC
NA	14	TRBV20-1	TRBJ1-4	many	CSAQDSPTNEKLFF	TGCAGTGCTCAGGACAGTCCAACTAATGAAAAACTGTTTTTT
TRBD2	19	TRBV3-1	TRBJ2-1	NA	CASSQDRLAGGQGNNEQFF	TGTGCCAGCAGCCAAGATAGGCTAGCGGGGGGACAAGGCAACAATGAGCAGTTCTTC
TRBD1	13	TRBV30	TRBJ1-5	NA	CAWRGDSDQPQHF	TGTGCCTGGAGAGGGGACAGCGATCAGCCCCAGCATTTT
NA	15	TRBV18	TRBJ2-3	NA	CASSPSSSVTDTQYF	TGTGCCAGCTCACCGAGCTCGAGTGTCACAGATACGCAGTATTTT
NA	13	TRBV28	TRBJ1-1	once	CASSPLWATEAFF	TGTGCCAGCAGCCCCCTCTGGGCCACTGAAGCTTTCTTT
TRBD2	16	TRBV15	TRBJ2-2	many	CATSRVPSGVSGELFF	TGTGCCACCAGCAGAGTACCTAGCGGGGTTTCCGGGGAGCTGTTTTTT
NA	12	TRBV30	TRBJ2-2	many	CAWGGEIGELFF	TGTGCCTGGGGAGGGGAGATCGGGGAGCTGTTTTTT
NA	12	TRBV28	TRBJ1-2	few	CASSSGARGYTF	TGTGCCAGCAGTTCGGGGGCGCGGGGCTACACCTTC
NA	15	TRBV6-6	TRBJ2-2	few	CASSYRARNTGELFF	TGTGCCAGCAGTTACCGGGCTCGGAACACCGGGGAGCTGTTTTTT
NA	14	TRBV7-8	TRBJ1-4	NA	CASRQQGEGEKLFF	TGTGCCAGCAGACAACAGGGCGAGGGTGAAAAACTGTTTTTT
TRBD1	17	TRBV7-2	TRBJ1-4	few	CASSLGWTGGTNEKLFF	TGTGCCAGCAGCTTAGGTTGGACAGGGGGCACTAATGAAAAACTGTTTTTT
NA	15	TRBV19	TRBJ1-5	NA	CASSMEAVVHQPQHF	TGTGCCAGTAGTATGGAAGCAGTCGTTCATCAGCCCCAGCATTTT
NA	13	TRBV21-1	TRBJ2-1	NA	CASSKGLYNEQFF	TGTGCCAGCAGCAAAGGCCTCTACAATGAGCAGTTCTTC
NA	13	TRBV7-9	TRBJ1-2	many	CASSLVGSYGYTF	TGTGCCAGCAGCTTAGTCGGCAGCTATGGCTACACCTTC
NA	13	TRBV7-3	TRBJ2-7	NA	CASSLTQVAEQYF	TGTGCCAGCAGCTTAACACAGGTAGCCGAGCAGTACTTC